The clone carrying this T cell receptor beta chain was counted once. The data were taken from a study of technical replicates of blood from several donors. Using immunoSEQ multiplex PCR, the repertoire was profiled, and TCRdb retains in-frame clones only, with some absent. Of about 75,000 clones in the sample, approximately 97% are singletons; the top ten hold approximately 0.2%. The junction had 8 bases not matched to a gene; V was cut back by 5 bases and J by 1 base. This CDR3 has 17 residues. Germline values: CDR1 MDHEN, CDR2 SYDVKM. The chain is built from TRBV28 and TRBJ2-3, with 11 bases that match TRBD1. Sequences were obtained from T cells isolated from PBMCs. The clonotype was recovered from a human donor in good health. This CDR3 is CASSAWGQGDGTDTQYF. In DNA form, the CDR3 reads TGTGCCAGCAGTGCCTGGGGACAGGGGGATGGCACAGATACGCAGTATTTT. Complete variable domain (other parts from reference TRBV28 and TRBJ2-3): DVKVTQSSRYLVKRTGEKVFLECVQDMDHENMFWYRQDPGLGLRLIYFSYDVKMKEKGDIPEGYSVSREKKERFSLILESASTNQTSMYLCASSAWGQGDGTDTQYFGPGTRLTVL.